Listed below are T cell receptor beta chains from one sample, sequenced in a study of blood T cell repertoires in COVID-19. Generated by immunoSEQ multiplex PCR, the TCRdb table keeps only in-frame clones and is missing some. Of 95,000 to 150,000 clones in the sample, roughly 85% were seen once. The specimen was peripheral blood. All receptors come from a man aged 40-55 years with acute or convalescent COVID-19. Each CDR3 is given with its conserved first and last residue. The order of the fields is J gene, V gene, clone size, D gene, CDR3 protein, CDR3 DNA. A D gene is named only where the DNA matches it firmly. Clone size is stated in some rows and not others, as once, few, many or a class when expanded.

J: TRBJ2-7; V: TRBV5-1; size: NA; D: NA; CDR3: CASSWGASSSSYEQYF; DNA: TGCGCCAGCAGCTGGGGAGCTAGCTCCAGCTCCTACGAGCAGTACTTC
J: TRBJ1-4; V: TRBV10-3; size: NA; D: NA; CDR3: CAISGGENEKLFF; DNA: TGTGCCATCAGTGGCGGGGAGAATGAAAAACTGTTTTTT
J: TRBJ2-7; V: TRBV19; size: NA; D: NA; CDR3: CATSNRDTDPYEQYF; DNA: TGTGCCACCTCCAATCGGGACACCGATCCTTACGAGCAGTACTTC
J: TRBJ2-2; V: TRBV18; size: NA; D: TRBD1; CDR3: CASSPPVRGLVGELFF; DNA: TGTGCCAGCTCACCACCCGTCAGGGGGCTAGTCGGGGAGCTGTTTTTT
J: TRBJ1-2; V: TRBV5-6; size: once; D: TRBD1; CDR3: CASSPVTGGNYGYTF; DNA: TGTGCCAGCAGTCCTGTTACAGGGGGTAACTATGGCTACACCTTC
J: TRBJ1-1; V: TRBV5-4; size: NA; D: TRBD1; CDR3: CASSFYRGLHTEAFF; DNA: TGTGCCAGCAGCTTTTACAGGGGTTTGCACACTGAAGCTTTCTTT
J: TRBJ1-2; V: TRBV18; size: NA; D: NA; CDR3: CASSDDSNYGYTF; DNA: TGTGCCAGCTCGGATGACAGCAACTATGGCTACACCTTC
J: TRBJ2-7; V: TRBV7-8; size: NA; D: TRBD2; CDR3: CASSFGRRVGEQYF; DNA: TGTGCCAGCAGCTTCGGGAGGCGGGTTGGCGAGCAGTACTTC
J: TRBJ2-3; V: TRBV14; size: NA; D: NA; CDR3: CASSHQGLLGTDTQYF; DNA: TGTGCCAGCAGCCACCAGGGACTTCTGGGCACAGATACGCAGTATTTT
J: TRBJ1-2; V: TRBV5-1; size: NA; D: TRBD1; CDR3: CASSGRTGSRGYTF; DNA: TGCGCCAGCAGCGGACGGACAGGGTCACGCGGCTACACCTTC
J: TRBJ2-7; V: TRBV5-1; size: NA; D: TRBD1; CDR3: CASSLDTGGYEQYF; DNA: TGCGCCAGCAGCTTGGATACAGGGGGCTACGAGCAGTACTTC
J: TRBJ1-5; V: TRBV6-4; size: NA; D: NA; CDR3: CASSDPDRHHSNQPQHF; DNA: TGTGCCAGCAGTGACCCTGACAGACACCATAGCAATCAGCCCCAGCATTTT
J: TRBJ1-1; V: TRBV7-9; size: NA; D: NA; CDR3: CASSPGRSGTEAFF; DNA: TGTGCCAGCAGCCCGGGGAGGTCGGGGACTGAAGCTTTCTTT
J: TRBJ2-7; V: TRBV5-1; size: NA; D: TRBD2; CDR3: CASSLIAGNYEQYF; DNA: TGCGCCAGCAGCCTCATAGCGGGAAACTACGAGCAGTACTTC
J: TRBJ1-2; V: TRBV5-1; size: NA; D: TRBD1; CDR3: CASSLGQGNQGYTF; DNA: TGCGCCAGCAGCTTGGGACAGGGGAATCAAGGCTACACCTTC
J: TRBJ1-1; V: TRBV10-3; size: few; D: NA; CDR3: CATGHSNTEAFF; DNA: TGTGCCACTGGACACTCGAACACTGAAGCTTTCTTT
J: TRBJ2-7; V: TRBV3-1/TRBV3-2; size: NA; D: TRBD2; CDR3: CASSRLAGVNEQYF; DNA: TGTGCCAGCAGTCGTCTAGCGGGAGTAAACGAGCAGTACTTC
J: TRBJ1-5; V: TRBV24-1; size: NA; D: TRBD1; CDR3: CATRDRDGNQPQHF; DNA: TGTGCCACCCGAGACAGGGACGGCAATCAGCCCCAGCATTTT
J: TRBJ1-2; V: TRBV7-2; size: NA; D: NA; CDR3: CASSLSVSNYGYTF; DNA: TGTGCCAGCAGCTTAAGCGTGTCTAACTATGGCTACACCTTC
J: TRBJ1-1; V: TRBV20-1; size: NA; D: TRBD1; CDR3: CSASGQGANTEAFF; DNA: TGCAGTGCTAGTGGACAGGGGGCAAATACTGAAGCTTTCTTT
J: TRBJ1-6; V: TRBV6-2/TRBV6-3; size: NA; D: NA; CDR3: CASSYKNSGVSPLHF; DNA: TGTGCCAGCAGTTACAAGAACAGCGGGGTTTCACCCCTCCACTTT
J: TRBJ1-1; V: TRBV29-1; size: NA; D: NA; CDR3: CSVSGATEAFF; DNA: TGCAGCGTTTCAGGGGCAACTGAAGCTTTCTTT
J: TRBJ1-1; V: TRBV9; size: NA; D: NA; CDR3: CASSVWPGGTEAFF; DNA: TGTGCCAGCAGCGTATGGCCGGGAGGCACTGAAGCTTTCTTT
J: TRBJ2-7; V: TRBV5-1; size: once; D: NA; CDR3: CASSLNQGTNEQYF; DNA: TGCGCCAGCAGCTTGAACCAGGGAACCAACGAGCAGTACTTC
J: TRBJ1-6; V: TRBV13; size: NA; D: TRBD1; CDR3: CASSSKGASYNSPLHF; DNA: TGTGCCAGCAGCTCCAAGGGGGCGTCCTATAATTCACCCCTCCACTTT
J: TRBJ2-1; V: TRBV12-3/TRBV12-4; size: NA; D: NA; CDR3: CASSLFTDEQFF; DNA: TGTGCCAGCAGTCTCTTCACGGATGAGCAGTTCTTC
J: TRBJ2-5; V: TRBV9; size: NA; D: TRBD2; CDR3: CASSVRASGTQETQYF; DNA: TGTGCCAGCAGCGTCCGGGCTAGCGGGACTCAAGAGACCCAGTACTTC
J: TRBJ1-1; V: TRBV12-5; size: NA; D: TRBD1; CDR3: CASGTYPGTGVTEAFF; DNA: TGTGCTAGTGGTACTTACCCCGGGACAGGGGTGACTGAAGCTTTCTTT
J: TRBJ2-7; V: TRBV4-1; size: NA; D: TRBD1; CDR3: CASSQADRGYEQYF; DNA: TGCGCCAGCAGCCAAGCAGACAGGGGTTACGAGCAGTACTTC
J: TRBJ1-2; V: TRBV14; size: NA; D: NA; CDR3: CASSPQRGRYNGYTF; DNA: TGTGCCAGCAGCCCACAAAGGGGGAGATACAATGGCTACACCTTC
J: TRBJ1-3; V: TRBV6-1; size: NA; D: TRBD1; CDR3: CASSASLGQDSGNTIYF; DNA: TGTGCCAGCAGTGCTTCCCTTGGACAGGACTCTGGAAACACCATATATTTT
J: TRBJ1-4; V: TRBV3-1/TRBV3-2; size: NA; D: NA; CDR3: CASSQEGSYNEKLFF; DNA: TGTGCCAGCAGCCAAGAGGGCAGCTATAATGAAAAACTGTTTTTT
J: TRBJ2-1; V: TRBV18; size: NA; D: NA; CDR3: CASSPRGGLGDEQFF; DNA: TGTGCCAGCTCACCACGGGGAGGCCTGGGGGATGAGCAGTTCTTC
J: TRBJ1-1; V: TRBV18; size: NA; D: NA; CDR3: CASSPNGKGTEAFF; DNA: TGTGCCAGCTCACCGAACGGGAAGGGTACTGAAGCTTTCTTT
J: TRBJ2-1; V: TRBV11-2; size: NA; D: TRBD2; CDR3: CASRSRASGSYIEQFF; DNA: TGTGCCAGCAGGTCCCGCGCTAGCGGGAGTTACATTGAGCAGTTCTTC
J: TRBJ1-1; V: TRBV11-2; size: NA; D: NA; CDR3: CASSLEYYTEAFF; DNA: TGTGCCAGCAGCTTAGAATATTACACTGAAGCTTTCTTT
J: TRBJ1-1; V: TRBV19; size: NA; D: NA; CDR3: CASSMEITEAFF; DNA: TGTGCCAGTAGTATGGAGATCACTGAAGCTTTCTTT
J: TRBJ1-3; V: TRBV12-3/TRBV12-4; size: NA; D: TRBD1; CDR3: CASSLTGGNTIYF; DNA: TGTGCCAGCAGCCTAACAGGGGGCAACACCATATATTTT
J: TRBJ2-1; V: TRBV5-5; size: NA; D: TRBD1; CDR3: CASSLAGWDRAYNEQFF; DNA: TGTGCCAGCAGCTTGGCAGGTTGGGACAGGGCCTACAATGAGCAGTTCTTC
J: TRBJ1-2; V: TRBV19; size: NA; D: NA; CDR3: CASMVGNYGYTF; DNA: TGTGCCAGTATGGTCGGTAACTATGGCTACACCTTC
J: TRBJ2-1; V: TRBV30; size: NA; D: TRBD2; CDR3: CAWSPGGKNEQFF; DNA: TGTGCCTGGAGTCCGGGGGGGAAGAATGAGCAGTTCTTC
J: TRBJ1-5; V: TRBV6-5; size: few; D: TRBD1; CDR3: CASSSTGTGDQPQHF; DNA: TGTGCCAGCAGTTCAACCGGGACAGGGGATCAGCCCCAGCATTTT
J: TRBJ2-3; V: TRBV11-2; size: NA; D: NA; CDR3: CASSLVADNTDTQYF; DNA: TGTGCCAGCAGCTTGGTAGCGGATAACACAGATACGCAGTATTTT
J: TRBJ1-6; V: TRBV5-4; size: NA; D: NA; CDR3: CASSYDSKHNSPLHF; DNA: TGTGCCAGCAGCTACGACTCGAAGCATAATTCACCCCTCCACTTT
J: TRBJ1-2; V: TRBV7-3; size: NA; D: TRBD1; CDR3: CASSFGQGGYTF; DNA: TGTGCCAGCAGCTTTGGACAGGGAGGCTACACCTTC
J: TRBJ2-1; V: TRBV25-1; size: NA; D: NA; CDR3: CASTTDSYNEQFF; DNA: TGTGCCAGCACTACGGACTCGTACAATGAGCAGTTCTTC
J: TRBJ1-1; V: TRBV12-3/TRBV12-4; size: NA; D: NA; CDR3: CASSFLARAFF; DNA: TGTGCCAGCAGTTTCCTAGCTCGGGCTTTCTTT
J: TRBJ1-6; V: TRBV2; size: NA; D: NA; CDR3: CASTMSSYNSPLHF; DNA: TGTGCCAGCACCATGAGCTCCTATAATTCACCCCTCCACTTT
J: TRBJ1-6; V: TRBV15; size: NA; D: NA; CDR3: CATSRDQAGGTNSPLHF; DNA: TGTGCCACCAGCAGAGATCAGGCAGGAGGTACAAATTCACCCCTCCACTTT
J: TRBJ1-5; V: TRBV5-6; size: NA; D: NA; CDR3: CASSLVGQPQHF; DNA: TGTGCCAGCAGCTTGGTGGGCCAGCCCCAGCATTTT